Following are 9 T cell receptor beta chains from one sample sequenced in a study of OX40 agonist ivuxolimab in advanced cancers. Produced via immunoSEQ multiplex PCR; TCRdb's table is partial and in-frame only. The sample has over 50,000 clones, approximately 89% seen once. The specimen was CD4+ or CD8+ T cells sorted from blood, collected in a trial of the OX40 agonist ivuxolimab. These receptor sequences come from an adult with an advanced solid tumor such as melanoma, head and neck, liver or kidney cancer.

The DNA for the CDR3 is TGTGCCATCACCTCAGGGCGTGAGGCTTTCTTT. It specifies CAITSGREAFF. V is TRBV10-3 and J is TRBJ1-1, with D maybe TRBD1 (5 bases). Trimming shortened V by 7 bases and J by 11 bases, and 14 bases separated the two germline ends. The CDR3 loop spans 11 amino acids. Germline V gives CDR1 ENHRY, CDR2 SYGVKD.

CDR3 DNA sequence: TGTGCCAGCAGCTTACGGGGGGAGGGAGATACGCAGTATTTT. Translated, it gives CASSLRGEGDTQYF. V usage is TRBV7-8 and J usage is TRBJ2-3, with 7 bases lining up with TRBD2. Germline lookup yields CDR1 SGHVS and CDR2 FQNEAQ. The CDR3 totals 14 residues. The ends lost 2 bases at V and 5 bases at J; junction bases unmatched: 4.

The chain joins TRBV5-4 to TRBJ2-7; tentative D call: TRBD1 (6 bases). V lost 7 bases, J lost 1 base, and 12 bases lay in between. The CDR3 is 13 amino acids. Looked up from germline, CDR1 is SGHNT and CDR2 is YYREEE (reference sequence). CDR3 nucleotide sequence: TGTGCCAGCCGTGAGGACAGTTCCTACGAGCAGTACTTC. It is translated as CASREDSSYEQYF.

This chain uses TRBV27 with TRBJ2-2, with D possibly matching TRBD1 (5 bases). The V and J ends lost 4 bases and 4 bases respectively, with 13 bases between them. Germline CDR1 and CDR2: MNHEY and SMNVEV (reference sequence). The CDR3 is 15 amino acids. DNA of the CDR3: TGTGCCAGCAGTTGGCAGAGTGGGGCCACCGGGGAGCTGTTTTTT. Amino acids: CASSWQSGATGELFF.

J is TRBJ2-3 and V is TRBV7-2, with 12 bases fitting TRBD2. With 5 bases clipped from V and 4 bases from J, the junction kept 7 bases outside the gene matches. CDR3 length: 16 amino acids. CDR1 and CDR2 (germline): SGHTA, FQGNSA. CDR3 amino acids: CASSQLAGGVADTQYF. DNA for the CDR3: TGTGCCAGCAGCCAACTAGCGGGAGGAGTCGCAGATACGCAGTATTTT.

The chain is built from TRBV7-6 and TRBJ2-3; D remains ambiguous. CDR3 length: 13 residues. Trimming removed 2 bases at V and 1 base at J, with 4 bases between. Per germline, CDR1 SGHVS and CDR2 FNYEAQ. The CDR3 protein is CASSLSGTDTQYF. CDR3 DNA: TGTGCCAGCAGCTTATCTGGCACAGATACGCAGTATTTT.

The chain combines TRBV6-6 with TRBJ2-2, with D uncertain. Germline V lookup: CDR1 MNHNY, CDR2 SVGAGI (reference sequence). This CDR3 is 13 amino acids long. Trimming left V 10 bases short and J 1 base short, with 10 bases between. CDR3 nucleotides: TGTGCCACCACGTGGGGGAACACCGGGGAGCTGTTTTTT. Encoded protein: CATTWGNTGELFF.

J is TRBJ1-1 and V is TRBV7-9; D remains ambiguous. The germline gives CDR1 SEHNR, CDR2 FQNEAQ (reference sequence). Trimming took off 1 base at V and 3 bases at J, with 12 bases between the two ends. The CDR3 length is 15 residues. The CDR3 DNA follows: TGTGCCAGCAGCTTAGTTCTCTTAGGAGACACTGAAGCTTTCTTT. Amino acid sequence: CASSLVLLGDTEAFF.

V is TRBV7-9 and J is TRBJ1-4; D unresolved. V dropped 5 bases and J dropped 3 bases, with 10 bases sitting between them. Germline V gene data show CDR1 as SEHNR and CDR2 as FQNEAQ (reference sequence). CDR3 size: 14 residues. CDR3: CASSPGAANEKLFF. CDR3 DNA: TGTGCCAGCAGCCCCGGCGCGGCTAATGAAAAACTGTTTTTT.